The rows below give T cell receptor beta chains drawn from one sample of a study of shared clonotypes between healthy human individuals. Profiling relied on immunoSEQ multiplex PCR, and the TCRdb table lists in-frame clones only, not all of them. The table lists 1.4 million or so clones, approximately 98.5% of them singletons, with about 0.34% in the top ten. Source material: naive CD4+ T cells sorted from blood. Receptors originate from a man aged 25-45 years in good health. The CDR3 runs from the conserved cysteine through the conserved F or W. A D gene is named only where the DNA matches it firmly. The listing skips clone size in some rows; elsewhere it reads once, few, many or a size class.

clone_size	v_call	d_call	j_call	cdr3_nt	cdr3_aa
.	TRBV5-4	.	TRBJ2-1	TGTGCCAGCAGCCCCTGGGCTGTGGGAAGCAATGAGCAGTTCTTC	CASSPWAVGSNEQFF
.	TRBV6-1	.	TRBJ2-7	TGTGCCAGCAGTGATCGGGGCTCCTACGAGCAGTACTTC	CASSDRGSYEQYF
.	TRBV28	.	TRBJ2-2	TGTGCCAGCAGTTTAGAGTTCCCCGGGGAGCTGTTTTTT	CASSLEFPGELFF
.	TRBV29-1	TRBD1	TRBJ2-3	TGCAGCGTTAAACAGGGGGCTGGAGATACGCAGTATTTT	CSVKQGAGDTQYF
.	TRBV5-1	TRBD1	TRBJ2-7	TGCGCCAGCAGCTTGGAAGGGGGCCGCAGCATCCTCGAGCAGTACTTC	CASSLEGGRSILEQYF
.	TRBV4-1	.	TRBJ1-2	TGCGCCAGCAGCAACGACCGAAAGACCTATGGCTACACCTTC	CASSNDRKTYGYTF
.	TRBV7-8	.	TRBJ2-5	TGTGCCAGCAGCCGAGAAGGGGGGAGGGGAGAGACCCAGTACTTC	CASSREGGRGETQYF
.	TRBV6-1	TRBD1	TRBJ2-7	TGTGCCAGCAGTGCGGACAGGTCTTCCTACGAGCAGTACTTC	CASSADRSSYEQYF
.	TRBV5-1	.	TRBJ2-5	TGCGCCAGCAGTCGCGGGACGGCCTCCCGCCAAGAGACCCAGTACTTC	CASSRGTASRQETQYF
.	TRBV28	.	TRBJ1-5	TGTGCCAGCAGTTCCCTTTTTTATCCCCAGCATTTT	CASSSLFYPQHF
.	TRBV7-9	.	TRBJ2-7	TGTGCCAGCAGCTTAGGCCGCGGCCTGTGGGAGCAGTACTTC	CASSLGRGLWEQYF
.	TRBV15	.	TRBJ2-1	TGTGCCACCATGTCCGAGCCGGGAGCAGCCGATGAGCAGTTCTTC	CATMSEPGAADEQFF
.	TRBV20-1	.	TRBJ2-1	TGCAGTGCTGGTCCCTACAATGAGCAGTTCTTC	CSAGPYNEQFF
once	TRBV9	.	TRBJ2-1	TGTGCCAGCAGCGTAGGGGTTATCAATGAGCAGTTCTTC	CASSVGVINEQFF
.	TRBV6-1	.	TRBJ1-5	TGTGCCAGCAGTGAAGCCGTGACACTCCAGCCCCAGCATTTT	CASSEAVTLQPQHF
.	TRBV1	.	TRBJ1-1	TGCACCAGCAGCCAAGATCGAGAGAGGAACACTGAAGCTTTCTTT	CTSSQDRERNTEAFF
.	TRBV2	.	TRBJ1-2	TGTGCCAGCAGAGAATCGACCGGTGGCTACACCTTC	CASRESTGGYTF
.	TRBV11-2	.	TRBJ2-2	TGTGCCAGCAGTACAGGCAACACCGGGGAGCTGTTTTTT	CASSTGNTGELFF
.	TRBV6-1	.	TRBJ2-1	TGTGCCAGCAGTGACGTTCCCCTAGCGAACTCCTACAATGAGCAGTTCTTC	CASSDVPLANSYNEQFF
once	TRBV15	TRBD1	TRBJ1-1	TGTGCCACCAGCAGGGACAGGGACTTGAACACTGAAGCTTTCTTT	CATSRDRDLNTEAFF
.	TRBV19	.	TRBJ2-3	TGTGCCAGTAGTATAGATGGAGGAGGGGTCGGCACAGATACGCAGTATTTT	CASSIDGGGVGTDTQYF
.	TRBV7-2	.	TRBJ2-3	TGTGCCAGCAGCTTAGGGACTGGTACGCAGTATTTT	CASSLGTGTQYF
.	TRBV5-1	.	TRBJ1-3	TGCGCCAGCAGCGAGAGACCGGGCTCTGGAAACACCATATATTTT	CASSERPGSGNTIYF
.	TRBV5-1	TRBD1	TRBJ2-3	TGCGCCAGCAGCGCGGGACAGGGGAGCACAGATACGCAGTATTTT	CASSAGQGSTDTQYF
.	TRBV7-8	TRBD1	TRBJ1-5	TGTGCCAGCAGCCTACAGGGGTTTTTTCAGCCCCAGCATTTT	CASSLQGFFQPQHF
.	TRBV11-2	.	TRBJ2-6	TGTGCCAGCAGCCCATCTCACCTAATAGCTGGGGCCAACGTCCTGACTTTC	CASSPSHLIAGANVLTF
.	TRBV4-1	.	TRBJ2-1	TGCGCCAGCAGCCCGGGGTACTCCTACAATGAGCAGTTCTTC	CASSPGYSYNEQFF
.	TRBV7-7	TRBD1	TRBJ2-7	TGTGCTAGCAGCCCTCTACAGGGGGCGGAGGAGCAGTACTTC	CASSPLQGAEEQYF
.	TRBV7-2	TRBD2	TRBJ2-3	TGTGCCAGCAGCTTTATTTCTGGCGGGAGGACAGATACGCAGTATTTT	CASSFISGGRTDTQYF
.	TRBV2	TRBD1	TRBJ2-6	TGTGCCAGCAGAATGGAACAGGGGGCTTTCTCTGGGGCCAACGTCCTGACTTTC	CASRMEQGAFSGANVLTF
.	TRBV5-5	.	TRBJ2-4	TGTGCCAGCAGCACTACAGGGGCCAAAAACATTCAGTACTTC	CASSTTGAKNIQYF
once	TRBV5-5	.	TRBJ1-3	TGTGCCAGCAGCTTGACTGGACAGTTCCCCGTCGGGGGAAACACCATATATTTT	CASSLTGQFPVGGNTIYF
.	TRBV15	.	TRBJ1-5	TGTGCCACCAGCAGAGCTGGGACTCGGCACAATTCACCCCAGCATTTT	CATSRAGTRHNSPQHF
.	TRBV25-1	TRBD1	TRBJ1-1	TGTGCCAGCAGTGAACAGCAGGGGGGGAAAGCTTTCTTT	CASSEQQGGKAFF
.	TRBV5-4	.	TRBJ2-5	TGTGCCAGCAGCTCCAACTCCGAAGGGGAGACCCAGTACTTC	CASSSNSEGETQYF